The 13 T cell receptor beta chains presented below share a single source sample, sequenced in a study of T cell changes during pregnancy in multiple sclerosis. Generated by immunoSEQ multiplex PCR, the TCRdb table keeps only in-frame clones and is missing some. The sample lists approximately 90,000 clones, 91% occurring once. The sequenced sample was peripheral blood, obtained after pregnancy. Receptors originate from a female donor in good health, enrolled as a control in a pregnancy study.

This clone appeared a single time. The rearrangement uses TRBV4-1 and TRBJ2-5, with 11 positions matching TRBD2. V shed 0 bases and J 7 bases; nucleotides not matched to a gene: 7. CDR1 and CDR2 (germline): MGHRA, YSYEKL. The CDR3 has 16 amino acids. This CDR3 reads CASSQDTSGGLGTQYF. The CDR3 DNA reads as TGCGCCAGCAGCCAAGATACTAGCGGGGGCCTAGGGACCCAGTACTTC.

The chain uses TRBV7-2 and TRBJ1-1; no clear D gene. Trimming shortened V by 5 bases and J by 11 bases, and 15 bases separated the two germline ends. The CDR3 spans 12 residues. Germline assignment: CDR1 SGHTA and CDR2 FQGNSA. This chain's CDR3 is CASSPREGHAFF. The CDR3 nucleotides read TGTGCCAGCAGCCCACGGGAAGGCCACGCTTTCTTT.

This chain joins TRBV9 and TRBJ2-1, with 7 bases matching TRBD1. Germline V gene lookup returns CDR1 SGDLS and CDR2 YYNGEE. V lost 0 bases and J lost 3; bases outside the gene matches: 18. This CDR3 has 20 residues. CDR3 residues: CASSVATGLGVGDSYNEQFF. Here the CDR3 DNA reads TGTGCCAGCAGCGTAGCGACGGGGTTGGGGGTGGGGGACAGCTACAATGAGCAGTTCTTC.

This chain uses TRBV27 with TRBJ2-7; 11 bases map to TRBD1. The germline CDR1 and CDR2 sequences are MNHEY and SMNVEV (reference sequence). The CDR3 length is 15 residues. V lost 5 bases and J lost 6; bases outside the gene matches: 9. CDR3 coding DNA: TGTGCCAGCAGTCCCAGAGGACAGGGGGCGGGCGAGCAGTACTTC. This codes for CASSPRGQGAGEQYF.

The chain couples TRBV28 to TRBJ1-5; D remains unclear. This CDR3 contains 14 residues. Deletions cut 6 bases from V and 4 bases from J, with 13 bases between. Germline lookup yields CDR1 MDHEN and CDR2 SYDVKM. CDR3 sequence (DNA): TGTGCCAGCAGACCACCGGGATCAAATCAGCCCCAGCATTTT. Its protein is CASRPPGSNQPQHF. Looking up the rest from reference TRBV28 and TRBJ1-5 gives the full variable domain: DVKVTQSSRYLVKRTGEKVFLECVQDMDHENMFWYRQDPGLGLRLIYFSYDVKMKEKGDIPEGYSVSREKKERFSLILESASTNQTSMYLCASRPPGSNQPQHFGDGTRLSIL.

V gene TRBV4-3 combines with J gene TRBJ1-2; maybe TRBD1 (6 bases). CDR3 length: 15 residues. Trimming shortened V by 2 bases and J by 10 bases, and 20 bases separated the two germline ends. Germline-derived CDR1 and CDR2 are LGHNA and YSLEER. CDR3 coding DNA: TGCGCCAGCAGCCAACACTATCAGGGGCAGTGGGACTACACCTTC. This translates into CASSQHYQGQWDYTF.

The chain joins TRBV10-1 to TRBJ1-4, with 8 nucleotides matching TRBD1. Germline CDR1 reads WNHNN; CDR2 reads SYGVQD (reference sequence). The trim removed 8 bases at V and 8 bases at J, leaving 4 bases unmatched. The CDR3 runs 12 residues. The CDR3 is CASGTGEEKLFF. The CDR3 region has the DNA TGCGCCAGCGGGACAGGCGAGGAAAAACTGTTTTTT.

The chain joins TRBV19 to TRBJ1-2, with a possible D match to TRBD1 (5 bases). The CDR3 loop spans 15 amino acids. Trimming cost V 6 bases and J 0 bases, with 14 bases left between them. Germline V gene data show CDR1 as LNHDA and CDR2 as SQIVND (reference sequence). In DNA, the CDR3 is TGTGCCAGTAGGCCGGACACAGCTTCTAACTATGGCTACACCTTC. This translates into CASRPDTASNYGYTF.

This chain connects TRBV29-1 to TRBJ2-3, with 8 bases that match TRBD1. The V and J ends lost 5 bases and 5 bases, in that order; junction bases with no gene match: 12. This CDR3 is 15 amino acids long. CDR1 is SQVTM and CDR2 is ANQGSEA in the germline V gene. The CDR3 DNA reads as TGCAGCGTTAAGATGACAGGGGAATGGAAAGATACGCAGTATTTT. As protein: CSVKMTGEWKDTQYF.

V and J are TRBV9 and TRBJ1-5; D gene uncertain. The CDR3 length is 15 residues. The germline gives CDR1 SGDLS, CDR2 YYNGEE. Between the trimmed V and J ends, which lost 3 bases and 5 bases, there was a span of 15 bases. The CDR3 spells CASSEGTAADQPQHF. Written as DNA, the CDR3 is TGTGCCAGCAGCGAGGGTACAGCGGCTGATCAGCCCCAGCATTTT. Complete variable domain (other parts from reference TRBV9 and TRBJ1-5): DSGVTQTPKHLITATGQRVTLRCSPRSGDLSVYWYQQSLDQGLQFLIQYYNGEERAKGNILERFSAQQFPDLHSELNLSSLELGDSALYFCASSEGTAADQPQHFGDGTRLSIL.

The chain links TRBV2 to TRBJ2-5; D is ambiguous. V was clipped by 7 bases and J by 4 bases, with 13 bases between them. The CDR3 is 13 residues long. Germline-derived CDR1 and CDR2 are SNHLY and FYNNEI. CDR3 bases: TGTGCCAGCACGTTTCGCAGCGTAGAGACCCAGTACTTC. Amino acids: CASTFRSVETQYF.

Of note for this clone: The sample contains more than one DNA sequence encoding this CDR3. The J gene is TRBJ2-7, the V gene TRBV7-9, with D unresolved. The V gene's germline CDR1 is SEHNR and CDR2 FQNEAQ (reference sequence). The V and J ends lost 3 bases and 3 bases respectively, with 6 bases between them. The CDR3 extends over 12 amino acids. The CDR3 coding sequence is TGTGCCAGCAGCTTTTCGGGCTACGAGCAGTACTTC. It translates to CASSFSGYEQYF.

The count of this clone is one. The V call is TRBV19, the J call TRBJ1-4; TRBD1 matches at 10 bases. Germline CDR1 reads LNHDA; CDR2 reads SQIVND (reference sequence). This CDR3 has 16 residues. With 7 bases clipped from V and 6 bases from J, the junction kept 11 bases outside the gene matches. The CDR3: CASIPPLGTGDEKLFF. CDR3 in DNA: TGTGCCAGTATCCCTCCTTTGGGGACAGGGGATGAAAAACTGTTTTTT.